What follows describes a single T cell receptor beta chain. This specimen comes from a study of blood T cell repertoires in COVID-19. On the study more broadly: The samples span acute and convalescent COVID-19 from the United States, Italy and Spain. From T cells, B-cell-depleted T cells, or PBMCs came the material, which was cDNA or gDNA.

The Seattle patients joined while their infection was active and were tracked longitudinally afterward. Per germline, CDR1 SEHNR and CDR2 FQNEAQ (reference sequence). Unmatched junction bases numbered 10, after V lost 0 bases and J lost 3 bases. This CDR3 region has 18 residues. Generated by immunoSEQ multiplex PCR, the TCRdb table keeps only in-frame clones and is missing some. The data show about 55,000 clones, about 91% seen once. The source is a man aged 35 to 55 with COVID-19, enrolled during active disease. Sequencing was performed on peripheral blood. The chain recombines TRBV7-9 with TRBJ2-7, with 11 nucleotides matching TRBD2. The CDR3 nucleotides are TGTGCCAGCAGCTTAGCGGTAACTATCACTAGCGGGAGCTACGAGCAGTACTTC. Residues: CASSLAVTITSGSYEQYF.